The 30 T cell receptor beta chains given below trace back to one sample, sequenced in a study of regulatory T cells in long-lasting Graves disease. Specified time point: persistent/refractory GD, antithyroid drugs over 5 years with positive TRAb. Researchers made the TCR library from RNA that was extracted from PBMCs. TCR beta libraries were built with iRepertoire HTBI primers and Arm-PCR of CDR3 regions. TCRdb re-called the multiplex PCR reads with MiXCR, one entry per CDR3 protein. The table shows roughly 400,000 distinct CDR3 sequences, with around a fifth occurring only once. Specimen: peripheral blood mononuclear cells (PBMCs), collected when the disease was refractory, from a patient treated with antithyroid drugs. The receptors originated from a female donor with Graves disease.

The chain carries TRBV4-1 and TRBJ2-7; 9 nucleotides line up with TRBD1. The CDR3 covers 15 residues. V lost 3 bases to trimming and J lost 8 bases; unmatched junction nucleotides: 11. CDR1 and CDR2 from the germline V gene are MGHRA and YSYEKL. The CDR3 coding sequence is TGCGCCAGCAGCCAGGGACAGGGTCCTGTTTCTCAGCAGTACTTC. Translating it yields CASSQGQGPVSQQYF.

The genes are TRBV5-5 and TRBJ2-3; TRBD1 matches at 9 bases. Germline trimming cut 5 bases from V and 6 bases from J; bases unmatched to any gene: 4. Germline assignment: CDR1 SGHKS and CDR2 YYEKEE (reference sequence). The CDR3 is 13 amino acids. The chain's CDR3 is CASSNRGPDTQYF. The CDR3 region has the DNA TGTGCCAGCAGTAACAGGGGGCCTGATACGCAGTATTTT.

This clonotype occurred once. This CDR3 fails to terminate in the conserved phenylalanine or tryptophan, so it likely reflects a read error. The chain has TRBV24-1 and TRBJ2-2, with D perhaps TRBD2 (6 bases). The CDR3 runs 16 residues. Per the germline V gene, CDR1 is KGHDR and CDR2 is SFDVKD. Deletions cut 2 bases from V and 3 bases from J, with 12 bases between. CDR3 amino acids: CATSDSLPGDTGELFL. CDR3 DNA: TGTGCCACCAGTGATTCGTTACCGGGAGACACCGGGGAGCTGTTTCTT.

This clonotype was counted only a few times. This chain connects TRBV30 to TRBJ1-5; D gene unclear. V was pared by 1 base and J by 5 bases, with 9 bases between. The CDR3 runs to 13 residues. Germline V gene sequence: CDR1 GTSNPN, CDR2 SVGIG (reference sequence). CDR3 coding DNA: TGTGCCTGGAGTGGGGGTCTTGATCAGCCCCAGCATTTT. This codes for CAWSGGLDQPQHF. Full variable domain (remainder filled in from reference TRBV30 and TRBJ1-5): SQTIHQWPATLVQPVGSPLSLECTVEGTSNPNLYWYRQAAGRGLQLLFYSVGIGQISSEVPQNLSASRPQDRQFILSSKKLLLSDSGFYLCAWSGGLDQPQHFGDGTRLSIL.

The chain has TRBV27 and TRBJ2-5, with 9 bases matching TRBD2. The J call is in doubt because the DNA end fits TRBJ2-7 better. CDR1 is MNHEY, CDR2 SMNVEV, per germline (reference sequence). The CDR3 is made up of 15 amino acids. The CDR3 region is CASSGVLSGGYEQYF. The CDR3 DNA reads as TGTGCCAGCAGCGGGGTGCTTAGCGGGGGCTACGAGCAGTACTTC.

V and J are TRBV2 and TRBJ2-2, with a tentative D call TRBD1 (6 bases). The CDR3 has 15 residues. Trimming removed 1 base at V and 6 bases at J, with 12 bases between. The germline V gene has CDR1 SNHLY and CDR2 FYNNEI. In nucleotides, the CDR3 is TGTGCCAGCAGTGAAGGGGACACATACTCCGGGGAGCTGTTTTTT. It yields the protein CASSEGDTYSGELFF.

This clonotype was seen many times. The V call is TRBV2, the J call TRBJ2-2; 12 nucleotides align to TRBD2. The CDR3 covers 17 residues. Losses at the gene ends were 5 bases for V and 3 bases for J; bases not matched to a gene: 7. Germline V gene sequence: CDR1 SNHLY, CDR2 FYNNEI. Here the CDR3 DNA reads TGTGCCAGCAGTCCTTGGCTAGCGGGAGGGGACACCGGGGAGCTGTTTTTT. It codes for CASSPWLAGGDTGELFF.

This clonotype was seen many times. The V and J genes are TRBV28 and TRBJ2-7; unclear D gene. V was shortened by 3 bases and J by 2 bases, with 11 bases between the two germline ends. CDR1 MDHEN and CDR2 SYDVKM come from the germline V gene. This CDR3 is 14 amino acids long. The CDR3 sequence: CASSFVQATYEQYF. CDR3 sequence (DNA): TGTGCCAGCAGTTTCGTTCAGGCAACCTACGAGCAGTACTTC. Looking up the rest from reference TRBV28 and TRBJ2-7 gives the full variable domain: DVKVTQSSRYLVKRTGEKVFLECVQDMDHENMFWYRQDPGLGLRLIYFSYDVKMKEKGDIPEGYSVSREKKERFSLILESASTNQTSMYLCASSFVQATYEQYFGPGTRLTVT.

The chain joins TRBV4-1 to TRBJ1-1, with D tentatively TRBD1 (6 bases). Germline CDR1 and CDR2: MGHRA and YSYEKL. V dropped 0 bases and J dropped 4 bases, with 9 bases sitting between them. The CDR3 is 14 residues long. The CDR3 sequence: CASSQDRGSTEAFF. The CDR3 DNA follows: TGCGCCAGCAGCCAAGATAGGGGGTCCACTGAAGCTTTCTTT.

This clonotype was found many times. CDR3 loop: CSARDDGEGLYGYTF. CDR3 DNA: TGCAGTGCTAGAGACGATGGTGAGGGGCTCTATGGCTACACCTTC. The genes are TRBV20-1 and TRBJ1-2, with D perhaps TRBD1 (5 bases). V lost 0 bases, J lost 4 bases, and 15 bases lay in between. CDR3 size: 15 residues. Germline assignment: CDR1 DFQATT and CDR2 SNEGSKA (reference sequence).

The V and J genes are TRBV3-1 and TRBJ2-7; 10 bases map to TRBD1. The CDR3 spans 14 residues. Germline V CDR1 and CDR2: LGHDT, YNNKEL (reference sequence). The V segment lost 3 bases and the J segment 2 bases; nucleotides outside the gene matches: 1. The CDR3 loop reads CASSQGQGPYEQYF. In nucleotides, the CDR3 is TGTGCCAGCAGCCAGGGACAGGGGCCCTACGAGCAGTACTTC.

A few counts support this clonotype. CDR3 region: CASSPRTGGVLVVSYEQYF. The CDR3 DNA is TGTGCCAGCAGTCCTCGGACAGGGGGCGTCCTAGTCGTTTCCTACGAGCAGTACTTC. The chain has TRBV28 and TRBJ2-7; 11 bases agree with TRBD1. Germline CDR1 and CDR2: MDHEN and SYDVKM. The CDR3 sequence is 19 residues long. The trim removed 5 bases at V and 1 base at J, leaving 16 bases unmatched.

This clonotype was observed at least ten times. The chain has TRBV2 and TRBJ1-1; D uncertain. The germline V gene encodes CDR1 SNHLY and CDR2 FYNNEI. Trimming took 6 bases from V and 3 from J, leaving 2 bases between them. There are 10 residues in the CDR3. The CDR3 DNA reads as TGTGCCAGCAGCGACACTGAAGCTTTCTTT. This encodes CASSDTEAFF.

With respect to this clonotype: Since a much larger clone is just one base distant, this may be a read error. The chain links TRBV6-1 to TRBJ2-2; 9 bases agree with TRBD1. The V and J ends lost 8 bases and 3 bases, in that order; junction bases with no gene match: 4. This CDR3 contains 14 residues. The germline gives CDR1 MNHNS, CDR2 SASEGT. The CDR3 is CASEGTGYTGELFF. Written as DNA, the CDR3 is TGTGCCAGCGAGGGGACAGGGTACACCGGGGAGCTGTTTTTT.

This clonotype was counted ten times or more. One end of the junction fails to match germline, which may point to a read error. The V call is TRBV20-1, the J call TRBJ1-1; D is undetermined. The CDR3 extends over 8 amino acids. In germline, CDR1 is DFQATT, CDR2 SNEGSKA (reference sequence). CDR3 region: CSAASRDF. The CDR3, as DNA: TGCAGTGCCGCTTCCCGGGACTTT.

This clonotype was seen ten or more times. This chain connects TRBV11-1 to TRBJ1-1, with 12 bases fitting TRBD1. This CDR3 contains 15 residues. Per the germline V gene, CDR1 is SGHAT and CDR2 is FQDESV (reference sequence). V was pared by 1 base and J by 6 bases, with 3 bases of the junction left unmatched. The CDR3 sequence: CASSLVGTGGPEAFF. For the CDR3, the DNA is TGTGCCAGCAGCTTAGTAGGGACAGGGGGCCCTGAAGCTTTCTTT.

This clonotype has ten or more counts. The chain uses TRBV2 and TRBJ2-2; D unresolved. The CDR3 extends over 13 amino acids. V was trimmed by 6 bases and J by 6 bases, leaving 11 bases between them. The germline V gene encodes CDR1 SNHLY and CDR2 FYNNEI. In DNA form, the CDR3 reads TGTGCCAGCAGAATGGGCGTTTCCGGGGAGCTGTTTTTT. Its translation: CASRMGVSGELFF.

The J gene is TRBJ1-6, the V gene TRBV30; 9 bases align to TRBD1. Germline V gene data show CDR1 as GTSNPN and CDR2 as SVGIG (reference sequence). This CDR3 comprises 15 residues. The V segment lost 3 bases and the J segment 9 bases; nucleotides outside the gene matches: 9. The CDR3: CAWRPPGTGPSPLHF. The CDR3 DNA follows: TGTGCCTGGAGACCCCCCGGGACAGGGCCTTCACCCCTCCACTTT. Variable domain in full (rest from reference TRBV30 and TRBJ1-6): SQTIHQWPATLVQPVGSPLSLECTVEGTSNPNLYWYRQAAGRGLQLLFYSVGIGQISSEVPQNLSASRPQDRQFILSSKKLLLSDSGFYLCAWRPPGTGPSPLHFGNGTRLTVT.

In its sample, this clonotype was seen many times. The chain joins TRBV27 to TRBJ2-5, with D hard to call. Trimming removed 4 bases from V and 5 bases from J, with 17 bases in between. The CDR3 loop spans 15 amino acids. The germline CDR1 and CDR2 sequences are MNHEY and SMNVEV (reference sequence). For the CDR3, the DNA is TGTGCCAGCAGTTCACTAAGTTCGGGCGCGGAGACCCAGTACTTC. Residues: CASSSLSSGAETQYF.

This clonotype has just one count. The junction differs from germline at one of its ends, possibly a read error. CDR3 DNA: TGCGCCAGCAGCTTGGGGGGGACAGGGGACGGCAATCAGCCCCAGCATTTT. Its protein is CASSLGGTGDGNQPQHF. The chain has TRBV5-5 and TRBJ1-5; the match to TRBD1 covers 10 bases. The CDR3 is made up of 17 amino acids. The germline CDR1 and CDR2 sequences are SGHKS and YYEKEE (reference sequence).

This rearrangement joins TRBV6-2 or TRBV6-3 to TRBJ1-3; D perhaps matches TRBD1 (6 bases). The CDR3 length is 16 residues. Trimming removed 6 bases from V and 4 bases from J, with 19 bases in between. Germline V gene lookup returns CDR1 MNHEY and CDR2 SVGEGT. CDR3 bases: TGTGCCAGCAGCCAAGGTTCACAGGGTACAGGAAACACCATATATTTT. As protein: CASSQGSQGTGNTIYF.

The chain combines TRBV5-8 with TRBJ1-2; possibly TRBD1 for D (6 bases). Germline V gene sequence: CDR1 SGHTS, CDR2 YDEGEE. V was shortened by 5 bases and J by 3 bases, with 20 bases between the two germline ends. The CDR3 is made up of 16 amino acids. The CDR3 is CASSYTGLSSYYGYTF. For the CDR3, the DNA is TGTGCCAGCAGTTATACAGGGTTATCGTCTTACTATGGCTACACCTTC.

This clonotype has a count of ten or more. The CDR3 DNA reads as TGTGCCAGCAGTGAAACGACGGAGGTATCCTACGAGCAGTACTTC. Translation gives CASSETTEVSYEQYF. The V call is TRBV2, the J call TRBJ2-7; TRBD2 might be the D (5 bases). CDR1 and CDR2 (germline): SNHLY, FYNNEI. The V gene lost 2 bases and the J gene lost 1 base, with 12 bases spanning the gap. This CDR3 region has 15 residues.

In this sample, this clonotype turned up a few times. This rearrangement joins TRBV7-9 to TRBJ2-7, with D hard to call. This CDR3 spans 13 amino acids. Germline values: CDR1 SEHNR, CDR2 FQNEAQ (reference sequence). V was shortened by 1 base and J by 6 bases, with 10 bases between the two germline ends. The CDR3: CASSLGEGIEQYF. The CDR3 DNA follows: TGTGCCAGCAGCTTAGGCGAAGGGATCGAGCAGTACTTC. Full variable domain (outside the CDR3, taken from reference TRBV7-9 and TRBJ2-7): DTGVSQNPRHKITKRGQNVTFRCDPISEHNRLYWYRQTLGQGPEFLTYFQNEAQLEKSRLLSDRFSAERPKGSFSTLEIQRTEQGDSAMYLCASSLGEGIEQYFGPGTRLTVT.

The chain is built from TRBV5-1 and TRBJ2-7; D not certain. This CDR3 has 16 amino acids. Germline V gene lookup returns CDR1 SGHRS and CDR2 YFSETQ. Trimming pared 0 bases from V and 3 bases from J, leaving 16 bases between. Here the CDR3 DNA reads TGCGCCAGCAGCTTGGGAGGTGGATCTCTGAACTACGAGCAGTACTTC. The encoded protein is CASSLGGGSLNYEQYF.

This clonotype was seen ten or more times. V gene TRBV28 combines with J gene TRBJ2-5, with D hard to call. The CDR3 length is 15 residues. V lost 3 bases and J 2 bases, leaving 13 bases between the germline ends. Germline-derived CDR1 and CDR2 are MDHEN and SYDVKM. CDR3 sequence: CASSFVSWYQETQYF. The CDR3 DNA is TGTGCCAGCAGTTTTGTTTCTTGGTATCAAGAGACCCAGTACTTC.

The CDR3 here is CATSRDGRVVGQPQHF. The CDR3 DNA is TGTGCCACCAGCAGGGACGGCAGGGTGGTCGGGCAGCCCCAGCATTTT. The chain combines TRBV15 with TRBJ1-5, with D perhaps matching TRBD1 (5 bases). The germline V and J ends were trimmed by 3 bases and 7 bases, with 19 bases remaining between them. The CDR3 covers 16 residues. Looked up from germline, CDR1 is LNHNV and CDR2 is YYDKDF (reference sequence).

At least ten counts were recorded for this clonotype. The CDR3 loop reads CASSEATTGRETQYF. Written as DNA, the CDR3 is TGTGCCAGCAGTGAAGCAACGACAGGGCGAGAGACCCAGTACTTC. The chain is built from TRBV25-1 and TRBJ2-5; 7 bases line up with TRBD1. The germline gives CDR1 MGHDK, CDR2 SYGVNS. J lost 4 bases, V lost 2 bases, and 7 bases had no gene match. The CDR3 covers 15 residues.

This clonotype has ten or more counts. The V gene is TRBV11-2, the J gene TRBJ2-7; D gene unclear. The germline V gene has CDR1 SGHAT and CDR2 FQNNGV. V was shortened by 0 bases and J by 0 bases, with 12 bases between the two germline ends. The CDR3 is made up of 16 amino acids. The CDR3 is CASSLEFTASSYEQYF. As DNA, the CDR3 is TGTGCCAGCAGCTTAGAGTTTACGGCGAGCTCCTACGAGCAGTACTTC.

Comments on this clonotype: A read error is possible here, since a much larger clone lies one base away. The V gene is TRBV11-2, the J gene TRBJ2-5; 7 bases match TRBD1. The germline V gene has CDR1 SGHAT and CDR2 FQNNGV. V trimming: 4 bases; J trimming: 1 base; junction bases outside the gene matches: 3. There are 14 residues in the CDR3. The DNA for the CDR3 is TGTGCCAGCAGCTGGGGACAGCCCCAAGAGACCCAGTACTTC. Protein sequence: CASSWGQPQETQYF.